This T cell receptor (beta chain) comes out of a study of early T cells in non-severe SARS-CoV-2 infection. At the level of the study: The input, bulk RNA from unsorted whole blood, was sequenced, and chains were unpaired.

Germline V CDR1 and CDR2: SGHRS, YFSETQ. Trimming left V 0 bases short and J 2 bases short, with 9 bases between. This CDR3 is built from 15 residues. Unique molecular identifiers were attached to individual cDNA molecules. TCRdb used MiXCR to reprocess the 5' RACE reads, holding one entry per CDR3 protein. The sample contains about 84,000 distinct CDR3 sequences, 12% of which appear only once. This rearrangement joins TRBV5-1 to TRBJ1-5; maybe TRBD1 (5 bases). The receptor was isolated from an adult who was a healthcare worker with PCR-confirmed SARS-CoV-2 infection or an uninfected control (not recorded which). The sample taken for sequencing was whole blood. The CDR3 nucleotides read TGCGCCAGCAGCTTGGGGGGGAGCGGCAATCAGCCCCAGCATTTT. Amino acid sequence: CASSLGGSGNQPQHF.